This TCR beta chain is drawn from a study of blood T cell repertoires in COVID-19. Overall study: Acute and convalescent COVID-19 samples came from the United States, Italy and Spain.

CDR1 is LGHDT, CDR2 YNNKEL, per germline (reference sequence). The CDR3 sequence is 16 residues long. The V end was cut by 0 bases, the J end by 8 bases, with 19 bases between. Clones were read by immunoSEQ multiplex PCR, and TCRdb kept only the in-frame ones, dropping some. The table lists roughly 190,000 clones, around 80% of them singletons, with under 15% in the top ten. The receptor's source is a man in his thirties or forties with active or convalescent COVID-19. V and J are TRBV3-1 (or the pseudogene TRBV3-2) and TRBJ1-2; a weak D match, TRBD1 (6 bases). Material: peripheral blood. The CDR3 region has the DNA TGTGCCAGCAGCCAAGAAGGGACAACAGCTATGAAGGGCTACACCTTC. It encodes CASSQEGTTAMKGYTF.